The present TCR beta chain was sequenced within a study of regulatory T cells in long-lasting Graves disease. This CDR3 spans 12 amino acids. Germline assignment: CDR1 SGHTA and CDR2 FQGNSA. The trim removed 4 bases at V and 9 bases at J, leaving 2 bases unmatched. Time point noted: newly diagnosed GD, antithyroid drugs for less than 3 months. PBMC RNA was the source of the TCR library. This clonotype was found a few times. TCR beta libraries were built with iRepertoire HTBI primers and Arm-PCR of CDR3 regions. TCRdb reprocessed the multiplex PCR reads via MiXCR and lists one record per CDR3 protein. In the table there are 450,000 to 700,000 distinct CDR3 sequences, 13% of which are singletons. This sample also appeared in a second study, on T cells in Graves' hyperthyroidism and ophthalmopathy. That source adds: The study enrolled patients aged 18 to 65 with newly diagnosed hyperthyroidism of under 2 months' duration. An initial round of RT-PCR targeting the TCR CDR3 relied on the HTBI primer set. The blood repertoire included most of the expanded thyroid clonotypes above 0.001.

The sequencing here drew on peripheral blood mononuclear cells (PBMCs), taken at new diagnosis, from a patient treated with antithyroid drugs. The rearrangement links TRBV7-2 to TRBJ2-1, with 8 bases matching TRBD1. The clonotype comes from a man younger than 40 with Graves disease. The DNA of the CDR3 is TGTGCCAGCAGCTCGGACAGGGTTGAGCAGTTCTTC. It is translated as CASSSDRVEQFF.